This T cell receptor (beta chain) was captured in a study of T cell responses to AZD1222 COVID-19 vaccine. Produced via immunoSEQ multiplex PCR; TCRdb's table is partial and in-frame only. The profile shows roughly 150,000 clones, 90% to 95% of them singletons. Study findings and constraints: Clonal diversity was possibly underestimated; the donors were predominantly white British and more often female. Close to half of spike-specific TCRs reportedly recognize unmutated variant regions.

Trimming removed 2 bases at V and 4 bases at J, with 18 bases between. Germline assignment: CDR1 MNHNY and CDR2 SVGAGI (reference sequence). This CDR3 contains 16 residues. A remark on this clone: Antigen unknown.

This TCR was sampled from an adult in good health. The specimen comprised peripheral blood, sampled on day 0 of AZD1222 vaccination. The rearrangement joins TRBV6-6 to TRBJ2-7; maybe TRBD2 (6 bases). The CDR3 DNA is TGTGCCAGCAGTTACAGCAGGCCAATGGAGGGATACGAGCAGTACTTC. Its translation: CASSYSRPMEGYEQYF.